Sequencing of this TCR beta chain was carried out in a study of Graves' ophthalmopathy and Graves' hyperthyroidism. Being free of ophthalmopathy for 18 months of follow-up defined stable hyperthyroidism. Other autoimmune diseases, uncontrolled infections, pregnancy or lactation ruled patients out of participation. Out of 9.5 to 10 ml of fresh peripheral blood, PBMCs were obtained. At least ten counts were recorded for this clonotype. Germline V CDR1 and CDR2: LNHDA, SQIVND (reference sequence). V lost 3 bases, J lost 3 bases, and 11 bases lay in between. This CDR3 is 14 amino acids long. TCR beta CDR3 regions were amplified from RNA transcripts. RT-PCR was first run with HTBI primers, then multiplex PCR in a second round. Using its own MiXCR run on the multiplex PCR reads, TCRdb lists one record per CDR3 protein. The sample has about 400,000 distinct CDR3 sequences, 15% to 19% seen once.

This clonotype originated in a young woman with stable Graves' hyperthyroidism. The specimen sequenced was peripheral blood. V usage is TRBV19 and J usage is TRBJ1-2; D gene ambiguous. CDR3 DNA: TGTGCCAGTAGTATTTTTCTTCAGGACTATGGCTACACCTTC. It translates to CASSIFLQDYGYTF.